This TCR beta chain was recovered during a study of shared clonotypes between healthy human individuals. About this clone itself: Its antigen is still unknown.

Naive CD8 populations comprised CD45RO-negative cells positively selected for CCR7, excluding terminally differentiated effector memory CD45RA+ cells. Profiling relied on immunoSEQ multiplex PCR, and the TCRdb table lists in-frame clones only, not all of them. Among approximately 840,000 clones listed, around 96% were seen once. Trimming pared 8 bases from V and 2 bases from J, leaving 13 bases between. The germline CDR1 and CDR2 sequences are MNHEY and SMNVEV (reference sequence). This CDR3 has 13 residues. Regarding the study as a whole: In four donors, approximately 5% of naive CD4 clonotypes appeared in common. Larger estimated richness was generally seen in naive subsets than in memory subsets. In contrast to clonotypes shared by all four donors, non-shared clonotypes had lower generation probabilities.

The TCR originated in a man aged 25-45 years in good health. V and J are TRBV27 and TRBJ2-7; D is ambiguous. Sequenced material: naive CD8+ T cells sorted from blood. CDR3 sequence (DNA): TGTGCCAGCGGTCTTGGGCTAACCTACGAGCAGTACTTC. It specifies CASGLGLTYEQYF.